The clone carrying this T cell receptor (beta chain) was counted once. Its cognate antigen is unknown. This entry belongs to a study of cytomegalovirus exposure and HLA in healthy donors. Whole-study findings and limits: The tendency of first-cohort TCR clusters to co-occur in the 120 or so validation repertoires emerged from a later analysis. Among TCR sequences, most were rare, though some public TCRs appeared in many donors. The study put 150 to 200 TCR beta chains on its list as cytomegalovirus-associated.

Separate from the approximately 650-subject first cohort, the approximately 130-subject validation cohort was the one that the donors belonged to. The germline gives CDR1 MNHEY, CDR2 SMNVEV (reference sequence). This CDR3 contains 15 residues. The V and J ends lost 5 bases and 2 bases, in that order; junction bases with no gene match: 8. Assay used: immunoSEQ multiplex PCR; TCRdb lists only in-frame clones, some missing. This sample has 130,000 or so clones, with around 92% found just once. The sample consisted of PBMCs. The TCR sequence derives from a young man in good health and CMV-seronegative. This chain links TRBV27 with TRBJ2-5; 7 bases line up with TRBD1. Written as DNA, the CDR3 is TGTGCCAGCAGTCTCGGGACAGCCGCACAAGAGACCCAGTACTTC. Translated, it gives CASSLGTAAQETQYF.